This entry lists 27 T cell receptor beta chains sequenced from one sample in a study of human T cells and chemical hapten exposure. The time point denotes: pre-sensitization, week 0. The treatment denotes: therapeutic diphenylcyclopropenone sensitization with weekly scalp DPC. Each CDR3 protein is one row after TCRdb ran MiXCR on the RACE reads. The sample yields 65,000 to 70,000 distinct CDR3 sequences, over 9.5% seen once. This specimen was whole blood, taken in connection with sensitization to the hapten diphenylcyclopropenone (DPC). The receptors here all came from a woman between 50 and 59 years old with alopecia areata. Some clones in this sample may be carry-over from other donors' samples.

This clonotype was seen many times. V usage is TRBV7-6 and J usage is TRBJ2-7; D unresolved. Trimming shortened V by 1 base and J by 8 bases, and 9 bases separated the two germline ends. Germline assignment: CDR1 SGHVS and CDR2 FNYEAQ. This CDR3 comprises 12 residues. The CDR3 protein is CASSLGGNQQYF. As DNA, the CDR3 is TGTGCCAGCAGCTTAGGGGGAAACCAGCAGTACTTC.

This clonotype is labeled as medium-sized. Germline and junction disagree at one end, which may indicate a read error. The chain links TRBV7-7 to TRBJ2-2; no clear D. The CDR3 has 12 amino acids. Germline CDR1 and CDR2: SSHAT and FNYEAQ (reference sequence). The CDR3 DNA sequence: TGTGCTAGCAGCTTGAACTCCGGGGAGCTGTTTTTT. Encoded protein: CASSLNSGELFF.

This chain joins TRBV12-3 or TRBV12-4 and TRBJ1-1, with D possibly matching TRBD1 (5 bases). The CDR3 is 14 amino acids. Trimming took 3 bases from V and 6 from J, leaving 14 bases between them. The CDR3 spells CASSFSVGQPEAFF. The CDR3 bases are TGTGCCAGCAGTTTCAGCGTGGGGCAGCCTGAAGCTTTCTTT.

This clonotype was seen a handful of times. The chain is built from TRBV7-9 and TRBJ2-6; unclear D gene. The length of the CDR3 is 15 residues. The V gene's germline CDR1 is SEHNR and CDR2 FQNEAQ (reference sequence). The ends were cut back, 7 bases at V and 0 bases at J, with 10 bases in the middle. As DNA, the CDR3 is TGTGCCAGCACTCTTAGCACCTCTGGGGCCAACGTCCTGACTTTC. Protein: CASTLSTSGANVLTF.

This rearrangement joins TRBV5-6 to TRBJ2-5, with unresolved D. The V gene lost 2 bases and the J gene lost 0 bases, with 14 bases spanning the gap. This CDR3 spans 16 amino acids. Germline V gene data show CDR1 as SGHDT and CDR2 as YYEEEE. CDR3 loop: CASSLWATGNQETQYF. The CDR3, as DNA: TGTGCCAGCAGCTTATGGGCGACGGGCAACCAAGAGACCCAGTACTTC.

This clonotype was counted only a few times. The gene calls are TRBV11-3 and TRBJ2-7; 8 bases match TRBD2. This CDR3 contains 16 residues. Germline V gene lookup returns CDR1 SGHNT and CDR2 YENEEA. V dropped 1 base and J dropped 5; count of bases not matched to a gene: 10. The CDR3: CASSLVGLDPENEQYF. CDR3 bases: TGTGCCAGCAGCTTAGTGGGACTAGATCCGGAGAACGAGCAGTACTTC.

This clonotype was detected many times. V usage is TRBV12-3 or TRBV12-4 and J usage is TRBJ2-1; D perhaps matches TRBD1 (6 bases). The germline V and J ends were trimmed by 5 bases and 2 bases, with 10 bases remaining between them. This CDR3 is 14 amino acids long. CDR3 protein: CASSPQGAYNEQFF. CDR3 DNA: TGTGCCAGCAGTCCACAGGGTGCCTACAATGAGCAGTTCTTC.

The V and J genes are TRBV6-5 and TRBJ2-3; TRBD1 is a possible D gene (5 bases). Germline CDR1 and CDR2: MNHEY and SVGAGI. CDR3 size: 14 residues. V dropped 7 bases and J dropped 2 bases, with 13 bases sitting between them. CDR3 DNA: TGTGCCAGCACCGACAAGGGGTCCACAGATACGCAGTATTTT. It encodes CASTDKGSTDTQYF.

This clonotype was picked up a small number of times. This chain uses TRBV6-2 or TRBV6-3 with TRBJ2-2; D possibly corresponds to TRBD1 (5 bases). Between the trimmed V and J ends, which lost 2 bases and 0 bases, there was a span of 7 bases. Germline V lookup: CDR1 MNHEY, CDR2 SVGEGT. The CDR3 runs 15 residues. The CDR3 region is CASSYPGSNTGELFF. CDR3 nucleotide sequence: TGTGCCAGCAGTTACCCAGGGTCGAACACCGGGGAGCTGTTTTTT.

This clonotype has a handful of counts. V and J are TRBV28 and TRBJ2-3; D is unclear. Germline-derived CDR1 and CDR2 are MDHEN and SYDVKM. Between the trimmed V and J ends, which lost 3 bases and 2 bases, there was a span of 12 bases. There are 15 residues in the CDR3. CDR3 region: CASSFALRTTDTQYF. In nucleotides, the CDR3 is TGTGCCAGCAGTTTCGCACTCAGGACCACAGATACGCAGTATTTT.

Written as DNA, the CDR3 is TGTGCCTGGAGTTCGAATTCGGTGGGAACTGAAGCTTTCTTT. This gives the protein CAWSSNSVGTEAFF. V gene TRBV30 combines with J gene TRBJ1-1; D gene ambiguous. Trimming took off 2 bases at V and 5 bases at J, with 15 bases between the two ends. From germline, CDR1 is GTSNPN and CDR2 SVGIG (reference sequence). CDR3 size: 14 residues.

This clonotype was recorded at least ten times. The chain recombines TRBV3-1 with TRBJ2-1; D is uncertain. This CDR3 has 15 amino acids. CDR1 and CDR2 (germline): LGHDT, YNNKEL (reference sequence). V was trimmed by 1 base and J by 3 bases, leaving 10 bases between them. CDR3 nucleotides: TGTGCCAGCAGCCAAGGGGTCGGAAGCTACAATGAGCAGTTCTTC. Protein sequence: CASSQGVGSYNEQFF.

This clonotype was counted at least ten times. J is TRBJ1-1 and V is TRBV7-2; D uncertain. CDR1 and CDR2 from the germline V gene are SGHTA and FQGNSA. Trimming removed 4 bases from V and 4 bases from J, with 19 bases in between. The CDR3 extends over 16 amino acids. The CDR3 loop is CASSSYLGSGGTEAFF. The CDR3 DNA sequence: TGTGCCAGCAGCTCCTACCTGGGGTCTGGCGGCACTGAAGCTTTCTTT.

This clonotype has a count of ten or more. The V call is TRBV28, the J call TRBJ2-1; D not resolved. This CDR3 spans 13 amino acids. Germline CDR1 is MDHEN and CDR2 is SYDVKM. V lost 2 bases to trimming and J lost 4 bases, with 6 bases between them. The CDR3 reads CASSLISYNEQFF. The CDR3 DNA reads TGTGCCAGCAGTTTAATCTCGTACAATGAGCAGTTCTTC.

For the CDR3, the DNA is TGTGCCACCAGCGGTAGTGAGTGGGGCACTGAAGCTTTCTTT. It is translated as CATSGSEWGTEAFF. The chain combines TRBV15 with TRBJ1-1; no clear D. Germline values: CDR1 LNHNV, CDR2 YYDKDF (reference sequence). The ends were cut back, 5 bases at V and 4 bases at J, with 14 bases in the middle. The CDR3 covers 14 residues.

The chain joins TRBV20-1 to TRBJ2-1, with D possibly TRBD2 on 5 matching bases. The CDR3 contains 15 residues. CDR1 and CDR2 (germline): DFQATT, SNEGSKA (reference sequence). The germline V and J ends were trimmed by 1 base and 1 base, with 11 bases remaining between them. CDR3 sequence (DNA): TGCAGTGCTAGAGTGGGCGGGCCTTCCTACAATGAGCAGTTCTTC. Translation: CSARVGGPSYNEQFF.

This clonotype showed up many times. This rearrangement joins TRBV16 to TRBJ1-3; a possible D gene is TRBD1 (5 bases). Trimming shortened V by 3 bases and J by 0 bases, and 6 bases separated the two germline ends. Per the germline V gene, CDR1 is KGHSY and CDR2 is FQNENV. The CDR3 runs 14 residues. CDR3: CASSQTDSGNTIYF. CDR3 sequence (DNA): TGTGCCAGCAGCCAGACAGACTCTGGAAACACCATATATTTT.

Details on this clonotype: Compared with germline, one end of the junction differs, possibly owing to a read error. V gene TRBV18 combines with J gene TRBJ2-5; a possible D gene is TRBD1 (6 bases). Germline V lookup: CDR1 KGHSH, CDR2 LQKENI. This CDR3 is 13 amino acids long. The CDR3 DNA sequence: TGTGTCAGCTCACCACAGGGATTGGAGACCCAGTACTTC. This codes for CVSSPQGLETQYF.

The V gene is TRBV6-1, the J gene TRBJ2-2, with 8 bases lining up with TRBD1. V shed 6 bases and J 1 base; nucleotides not matched to a gene: 7. Germline V gives CDR1 MNHNS, CDR2 SASEGT. This CDR3 comprises 16 residues. In DNA form, the CDR3 reads TGTGCCAGCAGCCTAACAGGGGGGAGGAACACCGGGGAGCTGTTTTTT. It specifies CASSLTGGRNTGELFF.

V is TRBV7-8 and J is TRBJ2-5; the match to TRBD1 covers 7 bases. Trimming removed 7 bases from V and 0 bases from J; junction bases left unmatched: 11. Germline V gene lookup returns CDR1 SGHVS and CDR2 FQNEAQ. This CDR3 comprises 16 residues. The DNA for the CDR3 is TGTGCCAGCATCCGAGGGGGCGGTCGGTACCAAGAGACCCAGTACTTC. Its translation: CASIRGGGRYQETQYF.

This clonotype has more than one count but fewer than ten. This sequence joins TRBV6-1 and TRBJ1-5; D is undetermined. Trimming stripped 8 bases from V and 5 bases from J, with 10 bases between. This CDR3 has 12 amino acids. Germline V lookup: CDR1 MNHNS, CDR2 SASEGT. The CDR3 here is CASRRDYQPQHF. The CDR3 DNA reads as TGTGCCAGCCGAAGGGATTATCAGCCCCAGCATTTT.

The chain recombines TRBV29-1 with TRBJ2-1; D not resolved. V gave up 5 bases and J gave up 6 bases, with 8 bases separating them. Germline assignment: CDR1 SQVTM and CDR2 ANQGSEA. The CDR3 loop spans 11 amino acids. The CDR3 nucleotides read TGCAGCGTTACTACCTTCAATGAGCAGTTCTTC. Translating gives CSVTTFNEQFF.

This clonotype was picked up many times. The chain links TRBV28 to TRBJ2-1, with D possibly being TRBD2 (6 bases). The germline gives CDR1 MDHEN, CDR2 SYDVKM. Deletions cut 8 bases from V and 2 bases from J, with 13 bases between. The CDR3 is 14 residues long. The CDR3 reads CASLGDLTYNEQFF. DNA for the CDR3: TGTGCCAGCCTCGGGGACTTAACCTACAATGAGCAGTTCTTC. Using reference TRBV28 and TRBJ2-1 for the parts outside the CDR3, the full variable domain is DVKVTQSSRYLVKRTGEKVFLECVQDMDHENMFWYRQDPGLGLRLIYFSYDVKMKEKGDIPEGYSVSREKKERFSLILESASTNQTSMYLCASLGDLTYNEQFFGPGTRLTVL.

The sample holds many counts of this clonotype. The rearrangement links TRBV27 to TRBJ1-3; 7 bases match TRBD1. Trimming took 6 bases from V and 0 from J; bases not matched to a gene: 5. The V gene's germline CDR1 is MNHEY and CDR2 SMNVEV (reference sequence). CDR3 length: 15 amino acids. This chain's CDR3 is CASRGQAHSGNTIYF. The DNA for the CDR3 is TGTGCCAGCAGAGGACAGGCCCACTCTGGAAACACCATATATTTT.

This clonotype came up many times. V and J are TRBV28 and TRBJ1-3; 7 bases agree with TRBD1. Looked up from germline, CDR1 is MDHEN and CDR2 is SYDVKM. This CDR3 has 13 amino acids. The V segment lost 7 bases and the J segment 5 bases; nucleotides outside the gene matches: 5. The CDR3 DNA follows: TGTGCCAGCATGAGGGACAGCAGAAACACCATATATTTT. Translated: CASMRDSRNTIYF.

Ten or more counts support this clonotype. The chain employs TRBV7-8 and TRBJ2-7; D remains ambiguous. The V and J ends lost 1 base and 3 bases respectively, with 7 bases between them. Germline CDR1 and CDR2: SGHVS and FQNEAQ. The CDR3 runs to 13 residues. The CDR3 protein is CASSLGLDYEQYF. The DNA of the CDR3 is TGTGCCAGCAGCTTAGGGTTAGACTACGAGCAGTACTTC.

This clonotype has a count of ten or more. The chain uses TRBV10-1 and TRBJ2-5; 10 bases map to TRBD1. V shed 0 bases and J 2 bases; nucleotides not matched to a gene: 0. Per germline, CDR1 WNHNN and CDR2 SYGVQD (reference sequence). CDR3 length: 15 amino acids. DNA of the CDR3: TGCGCCAGCAGTGAGTCGGGACAGGGGCAAGAGACCCAGTACTTC. It translates to CASSESGQGQETQYF.